These 21 T cell receptor beta chains were sequenced from one sample in a study of CD8+CD57+ T cells in acquired aplastic anemia. Previously, flow cytometry had revealed CD8+CD57+ cell expansion in the patients chosen for sequencing. Profiles of TCR beta VDJ and CDR3 were generated from a genomic DNA template. Using its own MiXCR run on the reads, TCRdb lists one record per CDR3 protein. Among roughly 250,000 distinct CDR3 sequences, 82% were seen once, and the ten largest hold about two fifths. Sequencing used sorted CD4+, CD8+, or CD8+CD57+ T cells (not recorded which) from PBMCs. These receptors originate from a human donor with aplastic anemia.

Points on this clonotype: Mismatch with germline at one junction end may stem from a read error. The chain uses TRBV7-8 and TRBJ2-5; perhaps TRBD1 as D (5 bases). This CDR3 region has 15 residues. Looked up from germline, CDR1 is SGHVS and CDR2 is FQNEAQ. The CDR3 loop is CASSLSPGPDTPHYF. The CDR3 bases are TGTGCCAGCAGCTTATCGCCGGGTCCGGACACGCCCCATTACTTC.

As concerns this clonotype: The junction differs from germline at one of its ends, possibly a read error. The J gene is TRBJ2-1, the V gene TRBV7-9; D is ambiguous. CDR1 and CDR2 (germline): SEHNR, FQNEAQ (reference sequence). The CDR3 is 12 amino acids. In DNA form, the CDR3 reads TGTGCCAGCAGCTTTCACAGAAATGGGCGGAGCTTC. As protein: CASSFHRNGRSF.

The chain carries TRBV7-6 and TRBJ1-3, with 9 bases matching TRBD1. Germline CDR1 reads SGHVS; CDR2 reads FNYEAQ. The J segment lost 0 bases and the V segment lost 5 bases, leaving 2 bases of the junction unmatched. The CDR3 covers 15 residues. DNA of the CDR3: TGTGCCAGCAGCAAGGGACAGGGCTCTGGAAACACCATATATTTT. Its translation is CASSKGQGSGNTIYF.

This chain connects TRBV7-9 to TRBJ2-5; 12 bases line up with TRBD1. The CDR3 contains 15 residues. The germline CDR1 and CDR2 sequences are SEHNR and FQNEAQ (reference sequence). Germline trimming cut 5 bases from V and 5 bases from J; bases unmatched to any gene: 6. CDR3 amino acids: CASSPGQGALETQYF. The CDR3, as DNA: TGTGCCAGCAGCCCGGGACAGGGGGCACTCGAGACCCAGTACTTC.

V gene TRBV7-8 combines with J gene TRBJ2-3; TRBD2 is a possible D gene (7 bases). Trimming cost V 6 bases and J 5 bases, with 12 bases left between them. The CDR3 length is 13 residues. Germline V gene data show CDR1 as SGHVS and CDR2 as FQNEAQ. The CDR3: CASREGGRDTQYF. In DNA form, the CDR3 reads TGTGCCAGCAGGGAGGGGGGGAGAGATACGCAGTATTTT.

V is TRBV2 and J is TRBJ2-7, with D unresolved. V lost 2 bases, J lost 4 bases, and 9 bases lay in between. The CDR3 sequence is 13 residues long. Germline V gene sequence: CDR1 SNHLY, CDR2 FYNNEI. The CDR3 nucleotides are TGTGCCAGCAGTGAATCGCTAAGATACGAGCAGTACTTC. Its protein is CASSESLRYEQYF.

This clonotype was seen a handful of times. This chain links TRBV7-8 with TRBJ2-7, with D possibly TRBD2 on 5 matching bases. The germline V and J ends were trimmed by 2 bases and 1 base, with 21 bases remaining between them. The CDR3 extends over 18 amino acids. Germline V gene data show CDR1 as SGHVS and CDR2 as FQNEAQ. The CDR3 reads CASSLHGGGTALSYEQYV. The CDR3 nucleotides read TGTGCCAGCAGCTTACATGGAGGCGGCACAGCCCTTTCCTACGAGCAGTACGTC.

The rearrangement joins TRBV7-3 to TRBJ2-3, with a possible D match to TRBD1 (5 bases). The V gene's germline CDR1 is SGHTA and CDR2 FQGTGA. The CDR3 sequence is 12 residues long. The V end lost 3 bases, the J end lost 14 bases, and 15 bases lay between the germline ends. The DNA for the CDR3 is TGTGCCAGCAGCTTGGGGTCAGGGAAGCCGTATTTT. Protein sequence: CASSLGSGKPYF.

J is TRBJ2-3 and V is TRBV24-1, with D perhaps matching TRBD1 (6 bases). The CDR3 is made up of 13 amino acids. V was clipped by 9 bases and J by 9 bases, with 18 bases between them. Germline-derived CDR1 and CDR2 are KGHDR and SFDVKD. CDR3 coding DNA: TGTGCCACCTTGGACGGGGACACCGGGACGCAGTATTTT. It encodes CATLDGDTGTQYF.

The rearrangement joins TRBV11-3 to TRBJ1-1; D is ambiguous. The germline V and J ends were trimmed by 5 bases and 1 base, with 11 bases remaining between them. CDR1 and CDR2 from the germline V gene are SGHNT and YENEEA. The CDR3 runs to 14 residues. DNA for the CDR3: TGTGCCAGCAGCGTAAATGAACAGAACACTGAAGCTTTCTTT. Translating gives CASSVNEQNTEAFF. The whole variable domain, remainder taken from reference TRBV11-3 and TRBJ1-1, is EAGVVQSPRYKIIEKKQPVAFWCNPISGHNTLYWYLQNLGQGPELLIRYENEEAVDDSQLPKDRFSAERLKGVDSTLKIQPAELGDSAVYLCASSVNEQNTEAFFGQGTRLTVV.

The V gene is TRBV7-8, the J gene TRBJ2-7; the D is unclear. V dropped 3 bases and J dropped 3 bases, with 24 bases sitting between them. This CDR3 contains 18 residues. Germline CDR1 SGHVS, CDR2 FQNEAQ. The CDR3 nucleotides are TGTGCCAGCAGCTTTCATCCAGATGGCGATGCCCTGTACTACGAGCAGTACGTC. Amino acid sequence: CASSFHPDGDALYYEQYV.

This chain connects TRBV20-1 to TRBJ1-1; TRBD1 matches 7 bases. CDR1 is DFQATT, CDR2 SNEGSKA, per germline (reference sequence). V lost 6 bases and J lost 3; bases outside the gene matches: 13. The CDR3 extends over 15 amino acids. CDR3 DNA sequence: TGCAGTGCAACCGGGACAGCGGAAAATCACACTGAAGCTTTCTTT. This translates into CSATGTAENHTEAFF.

The chain joins TRBV7-8 to TRBJ1-1; 7 bases agree with TRBD1. Trimming cost V 3 bases and J 11 bases; bases outside gene matches: 18. This CDR3 is 16 amino acids long. Germline-derived CDR1 and CDR2 are SGHVS and FQNEAQ. CDR3 sequence: CASSFHLTGTTEDAFF. The CDR3 DNA is TGTGCCAGCAGCTTCCACCTGACAGGGACCACTGAAGATGCTTTCTTT.

This clonotype appeared once. This chain links TRBV11-2 with TRBJ1-6, with 7 bases matching TRBD1. Looked up from germline, CDR1 is SGHAT and CDR2 is FQNNGV. CDR3 size: 16 residues. J gave up 17 bases and V 3 bases, and 19 bases lay outside the gene matches. The CDR3 sequence: CASSLRPDGTALSFHF. DNA for the CDR3: TGTGCCAGCAGCTTGCGTCCAGACGGGACAGCCCTTTCCTTCCACTTT.

This chain joins TRBV29-1 and TRBJ2-1; D ambiguous. V was pared by 7 bases and J by 8 bases, with 15 bases between. The CDR3 extends over 12 amino acids. Germline CDR1 reads SQVTM; CDR2 reads ANQGSEA. CDR3 DNA sequence: TGCAGCGGTGGAAACCGTCACGATGAGCAGTTCTTC. This sequence encodes CSGGNRHDEQFF.

About this clonotype itself: This likely comes from a read error, as the CDR3 has no conserved phenylalanine or tryptophan at its end. The rearrangement joins TRBV7-8 to TRBJ2-3; D perhaps matches TRBD2 (5 bases). Germline V lookup: CDR1 SGHVS, CDR2 FQNEAQ. Trimming shortened V by 0 bases and J by 9 bases, and 10 bases separated the two germline ends. This CDR3 is 13 amino acids long. CDR3 nucleotide sequence: TGTGCCAGCAGCTTAGCGGGAGCTCACACGCAGTATTAT. This gives the protein CASSLAGAHTQYY.

The chain links TRBV7-3 to TRBJ2-5, with 7 bases matching TRBD2. Germline-derived CDR1 and CDR2 are SGHTA and FQGTGA. The V segment lost 4 bases and the J segment 11 bases; nucleotides outside the gene matches: 16. CDR3 size: 15 residues. The CDR3 bases are TGTGCCAGCAGCTCAAGCGGGACTTGGGGAAAGCCTCAGTACTTC. Encoded protein: CASSSSGTWGKPQYF.

Concerning this clonotype: The conserved closing phenylalanine or tryptophan is absent in this CDR3, likely reflecting a read error. It is unclear where the CDR3 begins or ends on the DNA, so no DNA is shown, and the CDR3 is as TCRdb lists it. The chain joins TRBV2 to TRBJ2-5; the D call in the table, TRBD1, was not verified against the DNA. CDR1 is SNHLY, CDR2 FYNNEI, per germline. The CDR3 is 14 residues long, ends included. The CDR3 protein is CASGRGGEEEPHFC.

This chain uses TRBV2 with TRBJ2-5; TRBD2 aligns across 8 bases. This CDR3 comprises 14 residues. The germline gives CDR1 SNHLY, CDR2 FYNNEI. The V gene end was trimmed by 4 bases and the J gene end by 2 bases; junction bases not matched to a gene: 3. CDR3 in amino acids: CASSAPSGQETQYF. As DNA, the CDR3 is TGTGCCAGCAGTGCTCCTAGCGGGCAAGAGACCCAGTACTTC.

Comments on this clonotype: An end of the junction differs from the germline gene, which may be a read error. The chain couples TRBV7-9 to TRBJ1-6, with a tentative D call TRBD1 (5 bases). The germline gives CDR1 SEHNR, CDR2 FQNEAQ (reference sequence). CDR3 length: 15 residues. The CDR3 spells CASSGGVAGELPRHF. The CDR3 DNA follows: TGTGCCAGCAGCGGAGGCGTGGCGGGGGAACTACCCCGCCACTTT.

Points on this clonotype: The junction departs from germline at one end; a sequencing error may be responsible. The genes are TRBV7-2 and TRBJ2-3, with 7 bases fitting TRBD2. This CDR3 is 14 amino acids long. Germline V lookup: CDR1 SGHTA, CDR2 FQGNSA. CDR3 region: CASSLTGGNDKQYF. The CDR3 nucleotides read TGTGCCAGCAGCTTAACGGGAGGCAACGATAAGCAGTATTTT.